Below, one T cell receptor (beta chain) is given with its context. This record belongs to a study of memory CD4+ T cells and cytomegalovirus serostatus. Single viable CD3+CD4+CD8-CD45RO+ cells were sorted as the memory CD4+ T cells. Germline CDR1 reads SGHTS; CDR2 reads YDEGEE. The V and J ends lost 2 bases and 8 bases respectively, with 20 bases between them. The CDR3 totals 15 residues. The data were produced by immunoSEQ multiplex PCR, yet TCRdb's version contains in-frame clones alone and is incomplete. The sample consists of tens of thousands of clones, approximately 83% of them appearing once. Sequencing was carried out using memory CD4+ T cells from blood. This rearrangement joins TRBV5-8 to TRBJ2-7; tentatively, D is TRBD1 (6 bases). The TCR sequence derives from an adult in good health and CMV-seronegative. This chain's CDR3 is CASSLDRGRTEKQYF. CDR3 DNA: TGTGCCAGCAGCTTAGATCGAGGGCGGACAGAAAAGCAGTACTTC.